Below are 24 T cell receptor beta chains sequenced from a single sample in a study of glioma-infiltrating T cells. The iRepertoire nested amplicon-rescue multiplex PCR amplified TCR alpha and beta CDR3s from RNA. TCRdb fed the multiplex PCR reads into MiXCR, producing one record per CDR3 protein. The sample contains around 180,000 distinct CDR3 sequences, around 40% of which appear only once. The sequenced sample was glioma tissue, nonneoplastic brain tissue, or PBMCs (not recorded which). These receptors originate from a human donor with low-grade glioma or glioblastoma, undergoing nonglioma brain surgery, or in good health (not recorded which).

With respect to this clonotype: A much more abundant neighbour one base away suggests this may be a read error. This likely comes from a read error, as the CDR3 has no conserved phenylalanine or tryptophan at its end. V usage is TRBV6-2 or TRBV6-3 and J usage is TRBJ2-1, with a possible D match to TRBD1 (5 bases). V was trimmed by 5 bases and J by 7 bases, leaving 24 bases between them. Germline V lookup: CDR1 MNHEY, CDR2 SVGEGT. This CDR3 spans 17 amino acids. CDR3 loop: CASSVGQENLRANEQFL. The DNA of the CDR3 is TGTGCCAGCAGTGTGGGGCAGGAGAATCTTCGGGCTAATGAGCAGTTCTTA.

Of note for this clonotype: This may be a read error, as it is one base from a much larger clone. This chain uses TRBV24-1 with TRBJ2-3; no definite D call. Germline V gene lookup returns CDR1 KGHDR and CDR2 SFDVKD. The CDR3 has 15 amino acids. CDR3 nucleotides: TGTGCCACCATTGATTTCAGAAAAAGCACAGATACGCAGTATTTT. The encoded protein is CATIDFRKSTDTQYF.

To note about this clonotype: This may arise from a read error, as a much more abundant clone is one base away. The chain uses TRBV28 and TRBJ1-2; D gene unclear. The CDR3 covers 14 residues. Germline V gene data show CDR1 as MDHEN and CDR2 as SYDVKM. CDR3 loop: CAISKSRSDYGYTF. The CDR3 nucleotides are TGTGCCATCAGTAAGTCACGCAGTGACTATGGCTACACCTTC.

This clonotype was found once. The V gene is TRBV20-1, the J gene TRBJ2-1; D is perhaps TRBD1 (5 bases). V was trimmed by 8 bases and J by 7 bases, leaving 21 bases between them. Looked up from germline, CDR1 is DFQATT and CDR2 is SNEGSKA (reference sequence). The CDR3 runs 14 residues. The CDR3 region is CSTQKGKDFNEQFF. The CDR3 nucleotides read TGCAGTACACAAAAGGGGAAAGATTTTAATGAGCAGTTCTTC.

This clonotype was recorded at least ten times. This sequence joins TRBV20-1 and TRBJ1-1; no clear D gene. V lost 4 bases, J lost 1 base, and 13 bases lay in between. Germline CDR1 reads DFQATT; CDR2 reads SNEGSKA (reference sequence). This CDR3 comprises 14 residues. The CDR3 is CSATGPGGNTEAFF. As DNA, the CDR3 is TGCAGTGCTACCGGGCCCGGTGGGAACACTGAAGCTTTCTTT.

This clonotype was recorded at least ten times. The CDR3 loop is CASLPGRASYNEQFF. The DNA for the CDR3 is TGTGCCAGCCTTCCGGGGAGGGCCTCCTACAATGAGCAGTTCTTC. The chain couples TRBV28 to TRBJ2-1, with 7 bases aligning to TRBD2. With 8 bases clipped from V and 0 bases from J, the junction kept 7 bases outside the gene matches. Germline CDR1 MDHEN, CDR2 SYDVKM. The CDR3 length is 15 residues.

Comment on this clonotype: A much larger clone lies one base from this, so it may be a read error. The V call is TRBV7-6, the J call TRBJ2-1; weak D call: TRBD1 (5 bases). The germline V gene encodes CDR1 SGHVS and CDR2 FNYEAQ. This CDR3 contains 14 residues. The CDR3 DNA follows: TGTGCCAGAAGCTTAGGGGTCAACTCGGATGAGCAGTTCTTC. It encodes CARSLGVNSDEQFF.

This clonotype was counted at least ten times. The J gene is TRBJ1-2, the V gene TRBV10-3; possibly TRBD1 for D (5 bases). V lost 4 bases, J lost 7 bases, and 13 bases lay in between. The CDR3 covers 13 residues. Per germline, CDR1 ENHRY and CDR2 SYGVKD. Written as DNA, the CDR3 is TGTGCCATCAGTGGATCGGGGCTAAGTGGCTACACCTTC. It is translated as CAISGSGLSGYTF.

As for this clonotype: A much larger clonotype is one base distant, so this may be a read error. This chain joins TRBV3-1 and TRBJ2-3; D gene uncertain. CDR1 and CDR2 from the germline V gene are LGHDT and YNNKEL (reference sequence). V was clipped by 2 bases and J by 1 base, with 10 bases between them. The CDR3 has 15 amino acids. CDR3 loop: CASSQSPHGTDTQYF. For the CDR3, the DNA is TGTGCCAGCAGCCAAAGCCCACACGGCACAGATACGCAGTATTTT.

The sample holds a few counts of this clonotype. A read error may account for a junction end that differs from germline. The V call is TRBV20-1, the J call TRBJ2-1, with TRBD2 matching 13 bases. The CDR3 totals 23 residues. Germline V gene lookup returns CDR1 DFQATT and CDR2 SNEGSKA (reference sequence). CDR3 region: CSARDVGLGTSGTPQRSYNEQFF. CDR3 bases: TGCAGTGCCAGAGACGTTGGATTGGGGACTAGCGGGACTCCCCAGAGGTCCTACAATGAGCAGTTCTTC.

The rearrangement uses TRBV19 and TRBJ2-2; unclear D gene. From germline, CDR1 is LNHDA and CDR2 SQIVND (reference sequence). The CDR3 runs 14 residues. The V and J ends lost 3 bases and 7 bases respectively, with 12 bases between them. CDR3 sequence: CASSISGAYGELFF. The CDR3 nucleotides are TGTGCCAGTAGTATTTCTGGAGCCTACGGGGAGCTGTTTTTT.

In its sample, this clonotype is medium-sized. The CDR3 sequence is CASSRDSTGTRTDTQYF. The CDR3 DNA follows: TGTGCCAGCAGTAGGGATTCAACCGGGACCCGCACAGATACGCAGTATTTT. The chain joins TRBV27 to TRBJ2-3; the D call may be TRBD1 or TRBD2 (5 bases each). This CDR3 spans 17 amino acids. The V gene's germline CDR1 is MNHEY and CDR2 SMNVEV (reference sequence). Trimming stripped 5 bases from V and 1 base from J, with 19 bases between.

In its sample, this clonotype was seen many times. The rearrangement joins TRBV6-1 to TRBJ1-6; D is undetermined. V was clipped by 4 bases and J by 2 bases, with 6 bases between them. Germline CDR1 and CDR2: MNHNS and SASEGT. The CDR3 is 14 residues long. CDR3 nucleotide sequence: TGTGCCAGCAGTGCCGGGCCCTATAATTCACCCCTCCACTTT. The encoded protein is CASSAGPYNSPLHF.

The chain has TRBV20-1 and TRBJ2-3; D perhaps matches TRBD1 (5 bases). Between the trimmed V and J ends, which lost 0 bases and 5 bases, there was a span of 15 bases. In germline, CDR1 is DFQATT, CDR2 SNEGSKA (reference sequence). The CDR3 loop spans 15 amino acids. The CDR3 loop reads CSAREPGIPKDTQYF. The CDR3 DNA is TGCAGTGCTAGAGAGCCAGGGATACCCAAAGATACGCAGTATTTT.

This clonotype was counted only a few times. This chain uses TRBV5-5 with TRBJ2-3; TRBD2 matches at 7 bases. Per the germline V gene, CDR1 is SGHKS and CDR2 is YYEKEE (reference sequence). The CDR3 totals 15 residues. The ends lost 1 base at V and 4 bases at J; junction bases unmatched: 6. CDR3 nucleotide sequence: TGTGCCAGCAGCTTGCGGGGCGGGAGAGCAGATACGCAGTATTTT. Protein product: CASSLRGGRADTQYF.

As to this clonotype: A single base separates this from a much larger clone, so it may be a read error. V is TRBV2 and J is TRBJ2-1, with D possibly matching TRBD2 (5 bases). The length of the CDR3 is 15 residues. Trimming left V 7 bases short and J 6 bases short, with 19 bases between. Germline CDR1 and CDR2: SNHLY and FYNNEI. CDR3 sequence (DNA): TGTGCCAGCATCGGGATTAACGCCGACGCCAATGAGCAGTTCTTC. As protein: CASIGINADANEQFF.

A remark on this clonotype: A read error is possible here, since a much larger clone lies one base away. The CDR3 DNA sequence: TGTGCCAGCAGCCAAACGAGCAATCAGCCCCAGCATTTT. It encodes CASSQTSNQPQHF. The chain is built from TRBV3-1 and TRBJ1-5; no reliable D call. Deletions cut 2 bases from V and 1 base from J, with 3 bases between. Germline V gives CDR1 LGHDT, CDR2 YNNKEL (reference sequence). There are 13 residues in the CDR3.

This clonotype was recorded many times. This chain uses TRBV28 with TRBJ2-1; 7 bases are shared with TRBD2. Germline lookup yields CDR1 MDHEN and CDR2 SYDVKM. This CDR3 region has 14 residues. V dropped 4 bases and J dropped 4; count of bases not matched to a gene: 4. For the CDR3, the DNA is TGTGCCAGCAGTTGGGGTAGCGGGTACAATGAGCAGTTCTTC. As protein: CASSWGSGYNEQFF.

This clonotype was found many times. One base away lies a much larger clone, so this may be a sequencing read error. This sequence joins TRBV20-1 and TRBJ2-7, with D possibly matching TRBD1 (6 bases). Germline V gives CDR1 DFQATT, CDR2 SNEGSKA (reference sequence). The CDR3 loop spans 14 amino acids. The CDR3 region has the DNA TGCAGTGCTAGGCGGACAGATTATTCCTGCGAGCAGTACTTC. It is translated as CSARRTDYSCEQYF.

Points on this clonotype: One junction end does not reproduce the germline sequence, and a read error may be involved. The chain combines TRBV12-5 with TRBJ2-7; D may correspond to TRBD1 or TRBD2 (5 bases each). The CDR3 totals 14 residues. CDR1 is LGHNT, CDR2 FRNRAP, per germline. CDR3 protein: CASGPRDATYAQYF. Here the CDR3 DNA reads TGTGCTAGTGGTCCACGGGACGCTACCTACGCGCAGTACTTC. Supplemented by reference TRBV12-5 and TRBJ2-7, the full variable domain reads DARVTQTPRHKVTEMGQEVTMRCQPILGHNTVFWYRQTMMQGLELLAYFRNRAPLDDSGMPKDRFSAEMPDATLATLKIQPSEPRDSAVYFCASGPRDATYAQYFGPGTRLTVT.

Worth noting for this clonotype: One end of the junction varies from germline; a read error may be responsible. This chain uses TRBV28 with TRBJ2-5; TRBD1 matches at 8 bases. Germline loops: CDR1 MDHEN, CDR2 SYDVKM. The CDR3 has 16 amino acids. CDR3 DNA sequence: TGTGCCAGCAGTTTAAATGGACAGGGCTTACAAGATACCCAGTACTTC. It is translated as CASSLNGQGLQDTQYF.

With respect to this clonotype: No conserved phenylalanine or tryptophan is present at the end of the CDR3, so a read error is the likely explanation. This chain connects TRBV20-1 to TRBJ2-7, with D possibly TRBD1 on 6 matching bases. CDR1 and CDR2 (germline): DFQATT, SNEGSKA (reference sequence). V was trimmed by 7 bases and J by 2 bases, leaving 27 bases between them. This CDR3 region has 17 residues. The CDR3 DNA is TGCAGTGATAGGTTTCGTGACAGGACTTTCAAACCCTACGAGCAGTACTTA. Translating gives CSDRFRDRTFKPYEQYL.

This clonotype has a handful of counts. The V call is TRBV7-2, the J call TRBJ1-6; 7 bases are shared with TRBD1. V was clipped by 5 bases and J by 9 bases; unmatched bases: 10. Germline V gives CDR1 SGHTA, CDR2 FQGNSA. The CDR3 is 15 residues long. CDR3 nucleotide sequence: TGTGCCAGCAGCCAAAACAGGGGTGAGGGTTCACCCCTCCACTTT. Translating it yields CASSQNRGEGSPLHF.

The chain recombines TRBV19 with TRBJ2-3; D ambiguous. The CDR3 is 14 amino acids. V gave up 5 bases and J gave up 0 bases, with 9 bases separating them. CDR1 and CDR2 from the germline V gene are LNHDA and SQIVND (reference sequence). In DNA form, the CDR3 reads TGTGCCAGTAGTCGATTACAGAGCACAGATACGCAGTATTTT. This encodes CASSRLQSTDTQYF.